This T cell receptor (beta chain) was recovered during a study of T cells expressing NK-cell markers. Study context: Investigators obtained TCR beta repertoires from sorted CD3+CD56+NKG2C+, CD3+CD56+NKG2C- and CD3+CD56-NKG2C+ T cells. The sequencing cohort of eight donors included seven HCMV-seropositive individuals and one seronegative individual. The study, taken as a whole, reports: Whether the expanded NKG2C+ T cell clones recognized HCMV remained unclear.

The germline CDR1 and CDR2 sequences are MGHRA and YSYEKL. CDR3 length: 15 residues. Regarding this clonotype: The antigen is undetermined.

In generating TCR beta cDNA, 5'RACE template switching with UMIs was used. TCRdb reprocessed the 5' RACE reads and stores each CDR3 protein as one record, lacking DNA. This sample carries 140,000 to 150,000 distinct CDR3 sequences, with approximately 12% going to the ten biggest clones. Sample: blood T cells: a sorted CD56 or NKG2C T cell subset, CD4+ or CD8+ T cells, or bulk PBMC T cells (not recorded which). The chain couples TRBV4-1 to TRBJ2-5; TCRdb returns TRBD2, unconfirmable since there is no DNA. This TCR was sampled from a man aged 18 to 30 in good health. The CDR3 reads CASSQEGRQLETQYF.